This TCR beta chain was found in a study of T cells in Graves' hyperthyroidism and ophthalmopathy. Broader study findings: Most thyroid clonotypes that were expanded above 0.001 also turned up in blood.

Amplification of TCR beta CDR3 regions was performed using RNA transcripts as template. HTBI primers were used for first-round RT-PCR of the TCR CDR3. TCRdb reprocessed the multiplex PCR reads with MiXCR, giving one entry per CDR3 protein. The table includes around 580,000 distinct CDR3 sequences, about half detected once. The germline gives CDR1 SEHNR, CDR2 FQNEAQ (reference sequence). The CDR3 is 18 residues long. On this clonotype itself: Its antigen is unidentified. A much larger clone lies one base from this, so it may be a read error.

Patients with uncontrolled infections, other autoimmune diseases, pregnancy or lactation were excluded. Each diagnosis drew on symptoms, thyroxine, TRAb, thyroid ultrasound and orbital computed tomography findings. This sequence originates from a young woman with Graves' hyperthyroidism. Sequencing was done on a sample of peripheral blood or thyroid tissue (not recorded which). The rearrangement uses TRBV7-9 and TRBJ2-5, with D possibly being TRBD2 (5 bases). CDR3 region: CASSVGRDYLGYGETQHF. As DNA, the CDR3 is TGTGCCAGCAGCGTCGGTAGAGACTATCTGGGTTATGGTGAGACCCAGCACTTC.